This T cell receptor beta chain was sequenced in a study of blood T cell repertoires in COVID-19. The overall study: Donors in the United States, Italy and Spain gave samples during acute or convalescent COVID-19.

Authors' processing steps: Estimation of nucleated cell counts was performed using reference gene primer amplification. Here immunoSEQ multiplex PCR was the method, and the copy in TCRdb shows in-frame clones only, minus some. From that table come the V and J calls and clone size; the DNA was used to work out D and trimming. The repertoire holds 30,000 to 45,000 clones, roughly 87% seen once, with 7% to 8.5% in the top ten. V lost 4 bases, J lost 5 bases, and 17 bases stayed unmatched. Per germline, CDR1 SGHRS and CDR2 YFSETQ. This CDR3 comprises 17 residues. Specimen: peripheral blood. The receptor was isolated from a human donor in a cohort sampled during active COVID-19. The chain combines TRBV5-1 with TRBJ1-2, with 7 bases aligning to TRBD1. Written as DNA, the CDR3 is TGCGCCAGCAGCCCAATGTCCGGGACAGATTCCCCTTATGGCTACACCTTC. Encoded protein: CASSPMSGTDSPYGYTF.